Listed here are 20 T cell receptor beta chains from one sample, sequenced in a study of cytomegalovirus exposure and HLA in healthy donors. Primers included in the PCR were 60 Vbeta and 13 Jbeta primers. Measured with immunoSEQ multiplex PCR; TCRdb has only the in-frame clones, and not every one. The sample holds approximately 110,000 clones, about 80% seen once. Source material: PBMCs. These receptors were obtained from a young man in good health and CMV-seronegative.

This clone was seen only a few times. This chain connects TRBV5-1 to TRBJ2-1, with a tentative D call TRBD2 (5 bases). The CDR3 length is 13 residues. In germline, CDR1 is SGHRS, CDR2 YFSETQ. Trimming took off 7 bases at V and 2 bases at J, with 10 bases between the two ends. In DNA, the CDR3 is TGCGCCAGCGCTAAGGAGGCCTACAATGAGCAGTTCTTC. Its translation: CASAKEAYNEQFF.

The chain joins TRBV10-2 to TRBJ2-3, with a tentative D call TRBD2 (5 bases). Trimming removed 2 bases from V and 5 bases from J, with 11 bases in between. The CDR3 sequence is 14 residues long. CDR1 is WSHSY, CDR2 SAAADI, per germline. CDR3 in DNA: TGCGCCAGCAGTGAGACGCCGGGGTTAGATACGCAGTATTTT. Encoded protein: CASSETPGLDTQYF.

The chain recombines TRBV5-4 with TRBJ2-7, with 7 bases that match TRBD1. Germline CDR1 is SGHNT and CDR2 is YYREEE (reference sequence). The CDR3 runs to 15 residues. V gave up 3 bases and J gave up 2 bases; unmatched junction bases: 8. In DNA, the CDR3 is TGTGCCAGCAGCTCGACAGGGACCCACCCCTACGAGCAGTACTTC. Its protein is CASSSTGTHPYEQYF.

The chain combines TRBV6-5 with TRBJ1-3, with 7 bases that match TRBD1. V shed 0 bases and J 4 bases; nucleotides not matched to a gene: 3. Germline values: CDR1 MNHEY, CDR2 SVGAGI. The CDR3 is 15 residues long. CDR3 in amino acids: CASSYSTGSGNTIYF. CDR3 nucleotide sequence: TGTGCCAGCAGTTACTCGACAGGGTCCGGAAACACCATATATTTT.

The gene calls are TRBV30 and TRBJ2-7; 7 bases match TRBD2. There are 14 residues in the CDR3. The V segment lost 0 bases and the J segment 4 bases; nucleotides outside the gene matches: 6. CDR1 is GTSNPN, CDR2 SVGIG, per germline (reference sequence). CDR3 nucleotide sequence: TGTGCCTGGAGTGTCGGGCGGGGGAATTACGAGCAGTACTTC. Its translation: CAWSVGRGNYEQYF.

Only a few counts were recorded for this clone. V gene TRBV6-1 combines with J gene TRBJ2-7; TRBD2 matches at 9 bases. J was trimmed by 3 bases and V by 6 bases; bases with no gene match: 9. Germline V gene data show CDR1 as MNHNS and CDR2 as SASEGT. The CDR3 length is 15 residues. The CDR3 loop reads CASRVKREAIYEQYF. The CDR3 DNA sequence: TGTGCCAGCAGGGTAAAGCGGGAGGCTATCTACGAGCAGTACTTC.

The V call is TRBV14, the J call TRBJ1-2; TRBD1 aligns across 8 bases. The CDR3 covers 15 residues. J lost 6 bases, V lost 1 base, and 7 bases had no gene match. The germline CDR1 and CDR2 sequences are SGHDN and FVKESK. CDR3 residues: CASSQVQGARDGYTF. The CDR3 bases are TGTGCCAGCAGCCAAGTTCAGGGGGCGCGTGATGGCTACACCTTC.

The genes are TRBV7-8 and TRBJ1-1; 8 nucleotides align to TRBD1. The CDR3 loop spans 16 amino acids. V was clipped by 4 bases and J by 1 base; unmatched bases: 8. Germline V gene sequence: CDR1 SGHVS, CDR2 FQNEAQ. CDR3: CASSYGQGYTNTEAFF. The DNA for the CDR3 is TGTGCCAGCAGCTACGGACAGGGTTATACGAACACTGAAGCTTTCTTT.

The chain is built from TRBV19 and TRBJ1-1; 11 bases are shared with TRBD1. The CDR3 length is 14 residues. Germline V gene lookup returns CDR1 LNHDA and CDR2 SQIVND (reference sequence). Germline trimming cut 8 bases from V and 6 bases from J; bases unmatched to any gene: 8. The DNA for the CDR3 is TGTGCCAGTTACGGACAGGGGGCGACCGCTGAAGCTTTCTTT. Its protein is CASYGQGATAEAFF.

The chain joins TRBV21-1 to TRBJ1-2; the tabulated D call, TRBD1, remains unverified against the DNA. TRBV21-1 is reported as a pseudogene. This CDR3 region has 17 residues. As DNA, the CDR3 is TGTGCCAGCAGCAAAGGGGTGGCTTCAGGGGGGATCTATGGCTACACCTTC. Its protein product is CASSKGVASGGIYGYTF.

The chain joins TRBV11-2 to TRBJ2-5; a possible D gene is TRBD1 (5 bases). Looked up from germline, CDR1 is SGHAT and CDR2 is FQNNGV. The V end was cut by 5 bases, the J end by 1 base, with 11 bases between. The length of the CDR3 is 14 residues. DNA for the CDR3: TGTGCCAGCAGCCAGGGCAGGGCCCAAGAGACCCAGTACTTC. The encoded protein is CASSQGRAQETQYF.

This clone has just a few counts. This chain links TRBV12-5 with TRBJ2-6; D not certain. This CDR3 contains 16 residues. Germline lookup yields CDR1 LGHNT and CDR2 FRNRAP. V dropped 2 bases and J dropped 0 bases, with 8 bases sitting between them. The CDR3 DNA sequence: TGTGCTAGTGGTTTGCCTATTCGCTCTGGGGCCAACGTCCTGACTTTC. This gives the protein CASGLPIRSGANVLTF. Full variable domain (remainder filled in from reference TRBV12-5 and TRBJ2-6): DARVTQTPRHKVTEMGQEVTMRCQPILGHNTVFWYRQTMMQGLELLAYFRNRAPLDDSGMPKDRFSAEMPDATLATLKIQPSEPRDSAVYFCASGLPIRSGANVLTFGAGSRLTVL.

This clone occurred a few times. This chain links TRBV5-5 with TRBJ1-4; 7 bases line up with TRBD1. The V and J ends lost 4 bases and 4 bases, in that order; junction bases with no gene match: 16. The CDR3 length is 18 residues. Germline lookup yields CDR1 SGHKS and CDR2 YYEKEE (reference sequence). The CDR3 DNA is TGTGCCAGCAGCCCGAGCCATCTCAACAGGGGTAATAATGAAAAACTGTTTTTT. Its protein is CASSPSHLNRGNNEKLFF.

The chain links TRBV5-6 to TRBJ1-5; D possibly corresponds to TRBD1 (5 bases). Trimming stripped 2 bases from V and 7 bases from J, with 13 bases between. The CDR3 is made up of 14 amino acids. CDR1 and CDR2 (germline): SGHDT, YYEEEE. DNA for the CDR3: TGTGCCAGCAGCTTTGGGGCAGGTGTACAGCCCCAGCATTTT. Protein: CASSFGAGVQPQHF.

V gene TRBV19 combines with J gene TRBJ2-5; 8 nucleotides agree with TRBD2. V lost 6 bases and J lost 5; bases outside the gene matches: 14. Looked up from germline, CDR1 is LNHDA and CDR2 is SQIVND (reference sequence). The CDR3 sequence is 16 residues long. The CDR3 protein is CASSPPGLGAGETQYF. CDR3 DNA sequence: TGTGCCAGTAGCCCACCGGGACTAGGGGCGGGGGAGACCCAGTACTTC. The full variable domain, in which reference TRBV19 and TRBJ2-5 provide the parts outside the CDR3, is DGGITQSPKYLFRKEGQNVTLSCEQNLNHDAMYWYRQDPGQGLRLIYYSQIVNDFQKGDIAEGYSVSREKKESFPLTVTSAQKNPTAFYLCASSPPGLGAGETQYFGPGTRLLVL.

The V and J genes are TRBV5-6 and TRBJ2-3, with 11 bases lining up with TRBD2. The ends lost 4 bases at V and 4 bases at J; junction bases unmatched: 8. The length of the CDR3 is 16 residues. The V gene's germline CDR1 is SGHDT and CDR2 YYEEEE. Here the CDR3 reads CASSGTSGRTADTQYF. The CDR3 nucleotides read TGTGCCAGCAGCGGTACTAGCGGGAGAACAGCAGATACGCAGTATTTT.

The chain is built from TRBV2 and TRBJ2-7; TRBD2 might be the D (6 bases). This CDR3 is 14 amino acids long. V lost 9 bases to trimming and J lost 7 bases, with 22 bases between them. Looked up from germline, CDR1 is SNHLY and CDR2 is FYNNEI. CDR3 amino acids: CARASGARGGEQYF. For the CDR3, the DNA is TGTGCCAGAGCAAGCGGAGCAAGGGGAGGAGAGCAGTACTTC.

This clone was counted a single time. The J gene is TRBJ1-1, the V gene TRBV4-1; unclear D gene. V shed 4 bases and J shed 0 bases, with 9 bases lying between them. The CDR3 length is 14 residues. Germline V gene sequence: CDR1 MGHRA, CDR2 YSYEKL. For the CDR3, the DNA is TGCGCCAGCAGCCGACCACTAATGAACACTGAAGCTTTCTTT. Translating it yields CASSRPLMNTEAFF.

The genes are TRBV19 and TRBJ2-7, with TRBD2 identical over 11 bases. This CDR3 is built from 16 residues. V shed 4 bases and J 3 bases; nucleotides not matched to a gene: 8. Germline V gene lookup returns CDR1 LNHDA and CDR2 SQIVND (reference sequence). This CDR3 is CASSSGGTSGLYEQYF. The CDR3 nucleotides are TGTGCCAGTAGTAGCGGGGGGACTAGCGGCCTCTACGAGCAGTACTTC.

This clone was observed a single time. The V gene is TRBV7-3, the J gene TRBJ2-2; weak D call: TRBD1 (5 bases). The length of the CDR3 is 16 residues. V lost 8 bases and J 0 bases, leaving 16 bases between the germline ends. CDR1 and CDR2 (germline): SGHTA, FQGTGA. The CDR3 coding sequence is TGTGCCAGCTCCGGACACAGAGCTGCGAACACCGGGGAGCTGTTTTTT. Amino acids: CASSGHRAANTGELFF.